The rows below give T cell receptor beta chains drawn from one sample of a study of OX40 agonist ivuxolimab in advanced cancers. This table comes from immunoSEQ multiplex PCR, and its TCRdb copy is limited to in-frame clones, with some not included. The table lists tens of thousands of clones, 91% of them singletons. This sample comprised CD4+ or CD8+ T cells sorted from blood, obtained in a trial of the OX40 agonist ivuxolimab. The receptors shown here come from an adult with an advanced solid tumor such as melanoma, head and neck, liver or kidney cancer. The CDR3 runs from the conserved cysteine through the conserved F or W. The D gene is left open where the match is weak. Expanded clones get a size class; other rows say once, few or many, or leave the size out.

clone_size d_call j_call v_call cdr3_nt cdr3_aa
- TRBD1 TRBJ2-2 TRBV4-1 TGCGCCAGCAGCTACAGGGGGCGATGGGGCGGGGAGCTGTTTTTT CASSYRGRWGGELFF
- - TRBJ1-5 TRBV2 TGTGCCAGCAGCGGACAGTCAAATAGCAATCAGCCCCAGCATTTT CASSGQSNSNQPQHF
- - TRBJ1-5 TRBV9 TGTGCCAGCAGCGTAGCGGGGAATCGCAATCAGCCCCAGCATTTT CASSVAGNRNQPQHF
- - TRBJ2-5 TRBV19 TGTGCCAGTAGTGTAACGGGGAGTGGCTTTGAGACCCAGTACTTC CASSVTGSGFETQYF
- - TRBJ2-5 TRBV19 TGTGCCAGTTGTAACAGGAAGGGAGAGACCCAGTACTTC CASCNRKGETQYF
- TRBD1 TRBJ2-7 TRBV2 TGTGCCAGCAGTGGGGTGGCGGGACAGGGGGGCCACGAGCAGTACTTC CASSGVAGQGGHEQYF
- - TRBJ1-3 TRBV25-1 TGTGCCAGCAACAGTGTAGGCTCTGGAAACACCATATATTTT CASNSVGSGNTIYF
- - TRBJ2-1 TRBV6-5 TGTGCCAGCAGAATCAGCGGATCCTACAATGAGCAGTTCTTC CASRISGSYNEQFF
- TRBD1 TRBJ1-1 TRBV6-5 TGTGCCACCAGACCGGGACAGGGAGGTGAAGCTTTCTTT CATRPGQGGEAFF
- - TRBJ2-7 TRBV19 TGTGCCAGTAGTATGGGGCAGGTCGGCGAGCAGTACTTC CASSMGQVGEQYF
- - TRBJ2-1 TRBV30 TGTGCCTGGAGTAAAGGCTCCTACAATGAGCAGTTCTTC CAWSKGSYNEQFF
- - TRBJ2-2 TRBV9 TGTGCCAGCAGCGTTATGAACACCGGGGAGCTGTTTTTT CASSVMNTGELFF
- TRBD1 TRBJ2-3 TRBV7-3 TGTGCCAGCAGCTTATGGGGGACAGCCACAGATACGCAGTATTTT CASSLWGTATDTQYF
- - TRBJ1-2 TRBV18 TGTGCCAGCTCCCGGAAGAGCGGGGGCGCAGAAATGCTTGGTTACACCTTC CASSRKSGGAEMLGYTF
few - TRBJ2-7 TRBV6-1 TGTGCCACCAGCAGTCGGGTGGGGGAGCAGTACTTC CATSSRVGEQYF
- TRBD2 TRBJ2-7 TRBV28 TGTGCCAGCAGGATGGGACTAGCCTCCTACGAGCAGTACTTC CASRMGLASYEQYF
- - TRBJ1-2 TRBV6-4 TGTGCCAGCAGTGACTCGTGGGGAACGGGCTACACCTTC CASSDSWGTGYTF
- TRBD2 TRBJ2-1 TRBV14 TGTGCCAGCAGCCAAGATGGACTAGCGGGGTGGAATGAGCAGTTCTTC CASSQDGLAGWNEQFF
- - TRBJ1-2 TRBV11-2 TGTGCCAGCAGCTCCTTGTTTGGTTCTGGCTACACCTTC CASSSLFGSGYTF
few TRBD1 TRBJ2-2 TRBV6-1 TGTGCCAGCGGGACAGCCTACACCGGGGAGCTGTTTTTT CASGTAYTGELFF
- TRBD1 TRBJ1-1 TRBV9 TGTGCCAGCAGCGTGACAGGGAAGGACACTGAAGCTTTCTTT CASSVTGKDTEAFF
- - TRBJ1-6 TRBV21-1 TGTGCCAGCAGCGCCGTTAGGACATCCAATAATTCACCCCTCCACTTT CASSAVRTSNNSPLHF